This is a list of T cell receptor beta chains from one sample in a study of T-cell memory formation after mild COVID-19. TCRdb analysed the 5' RACE reads with MiXCR anew, one entry per CDR3 protein. The repertoire holds roughly 250,000 distinct CDR3 sequences, 16% seen once, with 20% to 25% in the top ten. Sequenced input: PBMCs or a T cell subset sorted from them (not recorded which). Receptor source: a young man who had mild COVID-19 (a few samples of this study predate the infection). Cell type and time point are not known. Both conserved end residues are part of each CDR3. Each record gives: D gene, V gene, J gene, clone size, CDR3 DNA, CDR3 protein. The D gene is left open where the match is weak. Where a row states a size, it is once, few, many or the class of an expanded clone; other rows omit it.

>.|TRBV20-1|TRBJ2-4|few
TGCAGTGCTACGGGGGTCAAAAACATTCAGTACTTC
CSATGVKNIQYF
>.|TRBV7-2|TRBJ1-2|few
TGTGCCAGCAGCACCTACACCTATGGCTACACCTTC
CASSTYTYGYTF
>.|TRBV5-1|TRBJ2-3|few
TGCGCCAGCAGCTTGTGGGCGGGGGCCACAGATACGCAGTATTTT
CASSLWAGATDTQYF
>.|TRBV5-6|TRBJ2-5|few
TGTGCCAGCAGTTGGGACCTTGTAGGGGAGACCCAGTACTTC
CASSWDLVGETQYF
>TRBD2|TRBV29-1|TRBJ2-3|.
TGCAGCGTTGTTGAGCGGGGGGGCACGACAGATACGCAGTATTTT
CSVVERGGTTDTQYF
>.|TRBV20-1|TRBJ2-1|.
TGCAGTGCTAGCCCCAATGAGCAGTTCTTC
CSASPNEQFF
>TRBD1|TRBV20-1|TRBJ1-4|.
TGCAGTGCAGAGACCCTAGGGGGCGCGGGAGAAAAACTGTTTTTT
CSAETLGGAGEKLFF
>.|TRBV15|TRBJ1-4|many
TGTGCCACCAGCAGAGATCTGGGGTGGGATGAAAAACTGTTTTTT
CATSRDLGWDEKLFF
>.|TRBV5-1|TRBJ1-1|few
TGCGCCAGCAGCGGAGACACTGAAGCTTTCTTT
CASSGDTEAFF
>.|TRBV29-1|TRBJ2-2|.
TGCAGCGTGATGAACACCGGGGAGCTGTTTTTT
CSVMNTGELFF
>.|TRBV7-9|TRBJ1-1|few
TGTGCCAGCAGCGAGACAGCCGAAGCTTTCTTT
CASSETAEAFF